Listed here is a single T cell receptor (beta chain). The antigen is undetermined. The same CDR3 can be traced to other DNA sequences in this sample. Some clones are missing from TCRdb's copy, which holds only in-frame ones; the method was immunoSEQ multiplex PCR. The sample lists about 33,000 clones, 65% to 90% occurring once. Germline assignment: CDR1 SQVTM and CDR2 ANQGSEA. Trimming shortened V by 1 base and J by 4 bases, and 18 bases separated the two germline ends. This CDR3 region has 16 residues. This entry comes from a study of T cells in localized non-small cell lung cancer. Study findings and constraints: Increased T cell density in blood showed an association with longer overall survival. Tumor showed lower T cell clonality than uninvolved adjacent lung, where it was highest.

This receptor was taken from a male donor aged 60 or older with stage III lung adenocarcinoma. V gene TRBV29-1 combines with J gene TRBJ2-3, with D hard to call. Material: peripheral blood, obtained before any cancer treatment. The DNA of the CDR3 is TGCAGCGTTGAAGGGGTTGCCCTAGGTTCGGCAGATACGCAGTATTTT. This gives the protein CSVEGVALGSADTQYF.